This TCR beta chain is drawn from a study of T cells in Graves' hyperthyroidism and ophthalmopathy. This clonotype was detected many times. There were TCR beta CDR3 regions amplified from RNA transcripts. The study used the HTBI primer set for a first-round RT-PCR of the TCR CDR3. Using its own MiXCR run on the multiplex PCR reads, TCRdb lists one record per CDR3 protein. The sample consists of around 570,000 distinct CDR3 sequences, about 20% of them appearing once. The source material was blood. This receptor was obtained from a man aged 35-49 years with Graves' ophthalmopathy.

The CDR3 DNA is TGTGCCTGGAGTGGAATGACATATCAACCAGATACGCAGTATTTT. Its translation: CAWSGMTYQPDTQYF. The rearrangement joins TRBV30 to TRBJ2-3; unclear D gene. The V gene lost 1 base and the J gene lost 4 bases, with 15 bases spanning the gap. Per the germline V gene, CDR1 is GTSNPN and CDR2 is SVGIG (reference sequence). This CDR3 region has 15 residues.